These T cell receptor beta chains were read from a single sample in a study of T cells after yellow fever vaccination. TCRdb redid the calling of the 5' RACE reads with MiXCR, one entry per CDR3 protein. The table records around 550,000 distinct CDR3 sequences, over 15% of them present only once. This specimen consisted of PBMCs, obtained 15 days after the yellow fever booster vaccination. These receptors all come from a man younger than 40 who received the YFV17D yellow fever vaccine. The CDR3 runs from the conserved cysteine through the conserved F or W. The D gene is left open where the match is weak. The size entry is marked missing in some rows and otherwise reads once, few, many or a size class.

j_call: TRBJ1-1; d_call: NA; v_call: TRBV4-3; clone_size: NA; cdr3_length: 12; cdr3_nt: TGCGCCAGCAGCCAAGATAGGTCAGAAGCTTTCTTT; cdr3_aa: CASSQDRSEAFF
j_call: TRBJ2-1; d_call: TRBD2; v_call: TRBV7-6; clone_size: NA; cdr3_length: 14; cdr3_nt: TGTGCCAGCAGCCAACTAGCGGGTAACAATGAGCAGTTCTTC; cdr3_aa: CASSQLAGNNEQFF
j_call: TRBJ2-7; d_call: NA; v_call: TRBV5-1; clone_size: NA; cdr3_length: 16; cdr3_nt: TGCGCCAGCAGCTTGGGGAGCGTGGGGATCTCCTACGAGCAGTACTTC; cdr3_aa: CASSLGSVGISYEQYF
j_call: TRBJ2-5; d_call: TRBD1; v_call: TRBV4-2; clone_size: many; cdr3_length: 14; cdr3_nt: TGTGCCAGCAGCCCCGACAGGGGTTTGGAGACCCAGTACTTC; cdr3_aa: CASSPDRGLETQYF
j_call: TRBJ2-7; d_call: NA; v_call: TRBV20-1; clone_size: few; cdr3_length: 15; cdr3_nt: TGCAGTGCTAGAGATAGCGTAGGAGGGCCTTGGGAGCAGTACTTC; cdr3_aa: CSARDSVGGPWEQYF
j_call: TRBJ2-1; d_call: NA; v_call: TRBV18; clone_size: few; cdr3_length: 14; cdr3_nt: TGTGCCAGCTCCTTAACAGGGACTTTCAATGAGCAGTTCTTC; cdr3_aa: CASSLTGTFNEQFF
j_call: TRBJ1-5; d_call: NA; v_call: TRBV12-3/TRBV12-4; clone_size: NA; cdr3_length: 14; cdr3_nt: TGTGCCAGCAGTCCGGGAGGGGTTCTTCAGCCCCAGCATTTT; cdr3_aa: CASSPGGVLQPQHF
j_call: TRBJ1-2; d_call: NA; v_call: TRBV29-1; clone_size: NA; cdr3_length: 11; cdr3_nt: TGCAGTGGTTCTGAAGATCGAGGCTACACCTTC; cdr3_aa: CSGSEDRGYTF
j_call: TRBJ2-7; d_call: NA; v_call: TRBV7-2; clone_size: few; cdr3_length: 14; cdr3_nt: TGTGCCAGCAGCTTAGGGACAACTACTTACGAGCAGTACTTC; cdr3_aa: CASSLGTTTYEQYF
j_call: TRBJ2-1; d_call: NA; v_call: TRBV5-6; clone_size: NA; cdr3_length: 15; cdr3_nt: TGTGCCAGCACCATACAGGGAGGGTTCGACAATGAGCAGTTCTTC; cdr3_aa: CASTIQGGFDNEQFF
j_call: TRBJ2-5; d_call: NA; v_call: TRBV24-1; clone_size: few; cdr3_length: 17; cdr3_nt: TGTGCCACCAGTGATTACCCATACTCTTCCTCAGGGGAGACCCAGTACTTC; cdr3_aa: CATSDYPYSSSGETQYF
j_call: TRBJ2-4; d_call: NA; v_call: TRBV15; clone_size: few; cdr3_length: 16; cdr3_nt: TGTGCCACCAGGACCGGGGGCAAACTAGCCAAAAACATTCAGTACTTC; cdr3_aa: CATRTGGKLAKNIQYF
j_call: TRBJ1-1; d_call: NA; v_call: TRBV5-1; clone_size: NA; cdr3_length: 12; cdr3_nt: TGCGCCAGCAGCTTCACGGGTAGTGAAGCTTTCTTT; cdr3_aa: CASSFTGSEAFF
j_call: TRBJ1-2; d_call: NA; v_call: TRBV12-5; clone_size: few; cdr3_length: 15; cdr3_nt: TGTGCTAGTGGTTCAACAGGCCGTACTAACTATGGCTACACCTTC; cdr3_aa: CASGSTGRTNYGYTF
j_call: TRBJ2-5; d_call: NA; v_call: TRBV7-2; clone_size: once; cdr3_length: 14; cdr3_nt: TGTGCCAGCACCCGAGGGGGGAAGCAAGAGACCCAGTACTTC; cdr3_aa: CASTRGGKQETQYF
j_call: TRBJ1-2; d_call: NA; v_call: TRBV5-1; clone_size: once; cdr3_length: 14; cdr3_nt: TGCGCCAGCAGCTTACCGGATCCTAGCTATGGCTACACCTTC; cdr3_aa: CASSLPDPSYGYTF
j_call: TRBJ2-5; d_call: NA; v_call: TRBV5-6; clone_size: NA; cdr3_length: 13; cdr3_nt: TGTGCCAGCAGCTTAGGACTGTGGGAGACCCAGTACTTC; cdr3_aa: CASSLGLWETQYF
j_call: TRBJ2-7; d_call: TRBD2; v_call: TRBV18; clone_size: few; cdr3_length: 15; cdr3_nt: TGTGCCAGCTCGCGCGGACTAGCGGGAGAGCTGGTGCAGTACTTC; cdr3_aa: CASSRGLAGELVQYF
j_call: TRBJ2-3; d_call: TRBD2; v_call: TRBV9; clone_size: few; cdr3_length: 16; cdr3_nt: TGTGCCAGCAGCTTCGGGGTAGCGGGAGACCCAGATACGCAGTATTTT; cdr3_aa: CASSFGVAGDPDTQYF
j_call: TRBJ2-7; d_call: NA; v_call: TRBV15; clone_size: few; cdr3_length: 13; cdr3_nt: TGTGCCACCAGGAGGACATCAGGCTACGAGCAGTACTTC; cdr3_aa: CATRRTSGYEQYF
j_call: TRBJ1-6; d_call: NA; v_call: TRBV20-1; clone_size: few; cdr3_length: 12; cdr3_nt: TGCAGTCCCTCGGGAGGGTACTCACCCCTCCACTTT; cdr3_aa: CSPSGGYSPLHF
j_call: TRBJ2-7; d_call: NA; v_call: TRBV20-1; clone_size: NA; cdr3_length: 13; cdr3_nt: TGCAGTGCTAGCTCGGGGCCCCCTCGGGAGCAGTACTTC; cdr3_aa: CSASSGPPREQYF
j_call: TRBJ1-2; d_call: NA; v_call: TRBV12-3/TRBV12-4; clone_size: NA; cdr3_length: 11; cdr3_nt: TGTGCCAGCCCTGACCCCGAGGGCTACACCTTC; cdr3_aa: CASPDPEGYTF
j_call: TRBJ2-2; d_call: NA; v_call: TRBV7-2; clone_size: few; cdr3_length: 14; cdr3_nt: TGTGCCAGCAGCTTAGCGGGATGGACCGGGGAGCTGTTTTTT; cdr3_aa: CASSLAGWTGELFF
j_call: TRBJ2-7; d_call: NA; v_call: TRBV21-1; clone_size: NA; cdr3_length: 18; cdr3_nt: TGTGCCAGCAGCAAAGAAGGTTCGCGTGGGGACAGGGAGGACGAGCAGTACTTC; cdr3_aa: CASSKEGSRGDREDEQYF
j_call: TRBJ2-3; d_call: NA; v_call: TRBV12-3/TRBV12-4; clone_size: NA; cdr3_length: 11; cdr3_nt: TGTGCCAGCAGTGCTTTGGATACGCAGTATTTT; cdr3_aa: CASSALDTQYF
j_call: TRBJ1-6; d_call: TRBD1; v_call: TRBV20-1; clone_size: NA; cdr3_length: 18; cdr3_nt: TGCAGTGCTAGACCACCCGGAGGACAGGCCGGGCAGGGACGTCCCCTCCACTTT; cdr3_aa: CSARPPGGQAGQGRPLHF
j_call: TRBJ2-1; d_call: NA; v_call: TRBV29-1; clone_size: NA; cdr3_length: 13; cdr3_nt: TGCAGCGTCCTCCCCGGGACTTACAATGAGCAGTTCTTC; cdr3_aa: CSVLPGTYNEQFF
j_call: TRBJ1-5; d_call: NA; v_call: TRBV20-1; clone_size: NA; cdr3_length: 12; cdr3_nt: TGCAGTGCTAGGACGGGGAACCAGCCCCAGCATTTT; cdr3_aa: CSARTGNQPQHF
j_call: TRBJ2-3; d_call: TRBD1; v_call: TRBV10-3; clone_size: few; cdr3_length: 12; cdr3_nt: TGTGCCACCCAGGGGGGCACAGATACGCAGTATTTT; cdr3_aa: CATQGGTDTQYF
j_call: TRBJ2-1; d_call: NA; v_call: TRBV20-1; clone_size: NA; cdr3_length: 12; cdr3_nt: TGCAGTGCTACTAGGACCTACAATGAGCAGTTCTTC; cdr3_aa: CSATRTYNEQFF
j_call: TRBJ2-5; d_call: TRBD2; v_call: TRBV5-1; clone_size: NA; cdr3_length: 15; cdr3_nt: TGCGCCAGCAGCTTGAGCGGGAGTCGGCAAGAGACCCCGTACTTC; cdr3_aa: CASSLSGSRQETPYF
j_call: TRBJ2-1; d_call: NA; v_call: TRBV20-1; clone_size: NA; cdr3_length: 12; cdr3_nt: TGCAGTGCCCCCGCCCGAGGCAATGAGCAGTTCTTC; cdr3_aa: CSAPARGNEQFF
j_call: TRBJ2-3; d_call: NA; v_call: TRBV29-1; clone_size: NA; cdr3_length: 13; cdr3_nt: TGCAGCGTCGAGGGAGGAAGGTTGAGTGCGCAGTATTTT; cdr3_aa: CSVEGGRLSAQYF
j_call: TRBJ2-2; d_call: NA; v_call: TRBV28; clone_size: NA; cdr3_length: 12; cdr3_nt: TGTGCCAGCACCTCTTGGTTGCGGGAGCTGTTTTTT; cdr3_aa: CASTSWLRELFF
j_call: TRBJ1-2; d_call: NA; v_call: TRBV12-3/TRBV12-4; clone_size: few; cdr3_length: 13; cdr3_nt: TGTGCCAGCAGTTACAACGGTAACTATGGCTACACCTTC; cdr3_aa: CASSYNGNYGYTF
j_call: TRBJ2-5; d_call: TRBD2; v_call: TRBV29-1; clone_size: few; cdr3_length: 12; cdr3_nt: TGCAGCGGGGTGGGGGACTACGAGACCCAGTACTTC; cdr3_aa: CSGVGDYETQYF
j_call: TRBJ2-1; d_call: TRBD2; v_call: TRBV7-3; clone_size: few; cdr3_length: 16; cdr3_nt: TGTGCCAGCAGCAAACCCGGGACTAGCGGGAGCAATGAGCAGTTCTTC; cdr3_aa: CASSKPGTSGSNEQFF
j_call: TRBJ2-1; d_call: NA; v_call: TRBV20-1; clone_size: few; cdr3_length: 14; cdr3_nt: TGCAGTGCCATAGACAGCCCCGGGGACAATGAGCAGTTCTTC; cdr3_aa: CSAIDSPGDNEQFF
j_call: TRBJ1-1; d_call: NA; v_call: TRBV7-9; clone_size: NA; cdr3_length: 15; cdr3_nt: TGTGCCAGCAGCTTATCGGGGGCGGGCCGGACTGAAGCTTTCTTT; cdr3_aa: CASSLSGAGRTEAFF
j_call: TRBJ2-1; d_call: TRBD2; v_call: TRBV11-2; clone_size: NA; cdr3_length: 13; cdr3_nt: TGTGCCAGTAAAGGCGGGAGCTACAATGAGCAGTTCTTC; cdr3_aa: CASKGGSYNEQFF
j_call: TRBJ2-7; d_call: NA; v_call: TRBV15; clone_size: NA; cdr3_length: 14; cdr3_nt: TGTGCCACCAGCAGTTGTGCGCACTGCTACGAGCAGTACTTC; cdr3_aa: CATSSCAHCYEQYF
j_call: TRBJ2-1; d_call: NA; v_call: TRBV9; clone_size: few; cdr3_length: 16; cdr3_nt: TGTGCCAGCAGCGTGGCGACGATCAGCTCCTACAATGAGCAGTTCTTC; cdr3_aa: CASSVATISSYNEQFF
j_call: TRBJ2-5; d_call: NA; v_call: TRBV20-1; clone_size: NA; cdr3_length: 14; cdr3_nt: TGCAGTGCTAGAGATCGGGCTAGCACAGAGACCCAGTACTTC; cdr3_aa: CSARDRASTETQYF
j_call: TRBJ2-5; d_call: NA; v_call: TRBV2; clone_size: few; cdr3_length: 12; cdr3_nt: TGTGCCAGCAGGAGGTCCAGCGAGACCCAGTACTTC; cdr3_aa: CASRRSSETQYF
j_call: TRBJ1-1; d_call: NA; v_call: TRBV5-5; clone_size: NA; cdr3_length: 13; cdr3_nt: TGTGCCAGCAGCATGGACAGAACCACTGAAGCTTTCTTT; cdr3_aa: CASSMDRTTEAFF
j_call: TRBJ2-1; d_call: TRBD1; v_call: TRBV29-1; clone_size: few; cdr3_length: 13; cdr3_nt: TGCAGCGCATCGGACAGGGTAGGAGGTGAGCAGTTCTTC; cdr3_aa: CSASDRVGGEQFF
j_call: TRBJ2-3; d_call: NA; v_call: TRBV28; clone_size: few; cdr3_length: 13; cdr3_nt: TGTGCCAGCTGGAGCGGGTTCCGGGATACGCAGTATTTT; cdr3_aa: CASWSGFRDTQYF
j_call: TRBJ2-2; d_call: NA; v_call: TRBV5-1; clone_size: few; cdr3_length: 14; cdr3_nt: TGCGCCAGCAGCTCAACAGGGTACACCGGGGAGCTGTTTTTT; cdr3_aa: CASSSTGYTGELFF
j_call: TRBJ2-1; d_call: NA; v_call: TRBV12-3/TRBV12-4; clone_size: NA; cdr3_length: 13; cdr3_nt: TGTGCCAGCAGTTTACGTCGGCCCACCCTGGAGTTCTTC; cdr3_aa: CASSLRRPTLEFF
j_call: TRBJ2-1; d_call: NA; v_call: TRBV6-4; clone_size: NA; cdr3_length: 13; cdr3_nt: TGTGCCAGCCCCGGGGCGCTCTTGAGGGAGCAGTTCTTC; cdr3_aa: CASPGALLREQFF
j_call: TRBJ2-1; d_call: NA; v_call: TRBV29-1; clone_size: NA; cdr3_length: 10; cdr3_nt: TGCAGCGCCCAGGAGGGTGAGCAGTTCTTC; cdr3_aa: CSAQEGEQFF
j_call: TRBJ1-1; d_call: NA; v_call: TRBV21-1; clone_size: NA; cdr3_length: 16; cdr3_nt: TGTGCCAGCAGCACGAGGTTGGAAAGACAGGGGAGTGAAGCTTTCTTT; cdr3_aa: CASSTRLERQGSEAFF
j_call: TRBJ2-7; d_call: NA; v_call: TRBV20-1; clone_size: NA; cdr3_length: 11; cdr3_nt: TGCAGTGTATCGAGTCTCGACGAGCAGTACTTC; cdr3_aa: CSVSSLDEQYF
j_call: TRBJ2-2; d_call: TRBD2; v_call: TRBV20-1; clone_size: NA; cdr3_length: 16; cdr3_nt: TGCAGTGCTAGATCTAGCGGGAGGGCGAACACCGGGGAGCTGTTTTTT; cdr3_aa: CSARSSGRANTGELFF
j_call: TRBJ2-1; d_call: TRBD2; v_call: TRBV7-8; clone_size: NA; cdr3_length: 16; cdr3_nt: TGTGCCAGCAGCTTACCCGGGACTAGCGGGAGGGTCAAGCAGTTCTTC; cdr3_aa: CASSLPGTSGRVKQFF
j_call: TRBJ1-6; d_call: NA; v_call: TRBV19; clone_size: NA; cdr3_length: 14; cdr3_nt: TGTGCCAGTAGCAACAGGGAGGCCAATTCACCCCTCCACTTT; cdr3_aa: CASSNREANSPLHF
j_call: TRBJ2-3; d_call: NA; v_call: TRBV7-2; clone_size: NA; cdr3_length: 15; cdr3_nt: TGTGCCAGCAGCTGGGGTAGCGGAAGCACAGATACGCAGTATTTT; cdr3_aa: CASSWGSGSTDTQYF
j_call: TRBJ2-7; d_call: NA; v_call: TRBV6-6; clone_size: many; cdr3_length: 9; cdr3_nt: TGTGCCCCCTGGGACGAGCAGTACTTC; cdr3_aa: CAPWDEQYF
j_call: TRBJ2-2; d_call: TRBD2; v_call: TRBV12-3/TRBV12-4; clone_size: NA; cdr3_length: 15; cdr3_nt: TGTGCCAGCAGTTCGGCTAGCGGTTACACCGGGGAGCTGTTTTTT; cdr3_aa: CASSSASGYTGELFF